The clone carrying this T cell receptor (beta chain) has a handful of counts. What it recognizes is unknown. TCRdb called the 5' RACE reads again in MiXCR, with one record for every CDR3 protein. This sample yields around 320,000 distinct CDR3 sequences, of which over 8.5% are seen a single time; 2.5% to 4% belongs to the top ten. These data are taken from a study of T cells after yellow fever vaccination. Germline CDR1 ENHRY, CDR2 SYGVKD. V lost 0 bases and J lost 8, with 7 bases in between. The CDR3 sequence is 12 residues long. Findings and caveats of the study: The study re-detected most primary-vaccination clones after the booster (roughly 96% CD4, just over 85% CD8). Abundant clonotypes from the bulk population could get into FACS-sorted repertoires as contaminants.

The chain joins TRBV10-3 to TRBJ1-2; D not certain. The sequences come from CD4+ T cells sorted from PBMCs, collected 45 days after the yellow fever booster vaccination. The TCR comes from a man in his late teens or twenties who received the YFV17D yellow fever vaccine. This CDR3 is CAISESAYGYTF. The CDR3 DNA reads as TGTGCCATCAGTGAGTCGGCATACGGCTACACCTTC.